This T cell receptor beta chain was recovered during a study of blood T cell repertoires in COVID-19. Study as a whole: The cDNA or gDNA used as material had been derived from T cells, B-cell-depleted T cells, or PBMCs.

Sequenced by immunoSEQ multiplex PCR; TCRdb stores in-frame clones only, minus some. The table lists some 130,000 clones, around four fifths of them singletons. V dropped 7 bases and J dropped 6; count of bases not matched to a gene: 5. Germline V CDR1 and CDR2: LNHDA, SQIVND (reference sequence). CDR3 length equals 12 residues. This chain joins TRBV19 and TRBJ1-2, with TRBD1 matching over 7 bases. The sample taken for sequencing was peripheral blood. This sequence originates from a man aged 35 to 55 with active or convalescent COVID-19. CDR3 protein: CASKNRGNGYTF. CDR3 in DNA: TGTGCCAGTAAAAACAGGGGAAATGGCTACACCTTC.